This T cell receptor (beta chain) was retrieved from a study of PD-L1 blockade in urothelial cancer. Study background: Blood gave a median 141,255 T cells.

All patients handed over anywhere from 1 to 8 samples, pretreatment and on-treatment. This clone was seen once. Each PCR received spiked synthetic TCR analog templates. The repertoire was sequenced with immunoSEQ multiplex PCR; TCRdb's copy has only in-frame clones and lacks some. The sample has approximately 80,000 clones, 82% seen once. The CDR3 runs to 14 residues. Germline V gene lookup returns CDR1 SQVTM and CDR2 ANQGSEA. The V segment lost 5 bases and the J segment 4 bases; nucleotides outside the gene matches: 8. V gene TRBV29-1 combines with J gene TRBJ1-1, with TRBD1 matching over 9 bases. This specimen consisted of PBMCs, obtained around atezolizumab (anti-PD-L1) treatment. The sequence came from a man aged 65-85 years with urothelial cancer. Here the CDR3 reads CSVTGTGLGTEAFF. CDR3 in DNA: TGCAGCGTTACCGGGACAGGGTTGGGCACTGAAGCTTTCTTT.